The next 11 T cell receptor beta chains were all read from a single sample in a study of a mutant IDH1 vaccine in newly diagnosed glioma. These receptors have no known antigen. The time point denotes: week 11, during vaccination. A 20-mer mutant IDH1 peptide at 300 ug was injected subcutaneously with topical imiquimod. TCRdb's table, derived via immunoSEQ multiplex PCR, lists solely in-frame clones and lacks some. The sample lists approximately 61,000 clones, 80% occurring once. Here the sequenced sample was PBMCs, taken from a glioma patient whose treatment included an IDH1 peptide vaccine. These receptors all stem from a man between 50 and 59 years old with glioma.

The genes are TRBV25-1 and TRBJ2-1; D unresolved. Germline V lookup: CDR1 MGHDK, CDR2 SYGVNS. This CDR3 contains 15 residues. V was shortened by 6 bases and J by 4 bases, with 16 bases between the two germline ends. CDR3 in amino acids: CASSRNAVRYNEQFF. For the CDR3, the DNA is TGTGCCAGCAGCCGTAATGCAGTGAGGTACAATGAGCAGTTCTTC.

This clone was observed a handful of times. This chain connects TRBV7-6 to TRBJ2-7; a weak D match, TRBD1 (6 bases). CDR3 length equals 15 residues. CDR1 SGHVS and CDR2 FNYEAQ come from the germline V gene. V was clipped by 5 bases and J by 3 bases, with 17 bases between them. CDR3: CASSPFLGAGYEQYF. The CDR3 DNA is TGTGCCAGCAGCCCCTTCTTGGGGGCAGGCTACGAGCAGTACTTC.

The chain carries TRBV19 and TRBJ1-1, with a weak D call TRBD1 (5 bases). The V gene's germline CDR1 is LNHDA and CDR2 SQIVND (reference sequence). Trimming left V 2 bases short and J 0 bases short, with 10 bases between. The CDR3 has 15 amino acids. In nucleotides, the CDR3 is TGTGCCAGTAGTATAAGGGGTGAACTGAACACTGAAGCTTTCTTT. This translates into CASSIRGELNTEAFF.

The J gene is TRBJ1-4, the V gene TRBV6-1; D call uncertain. The germline V gene has CDR1 MNHNS and CDR2 SASEGT. The CDR3 is 15 residues long. Trimming left V 2 bases short and J 4 bases short, with 11 bases between. The CDR3: CASSELGRDNEKLFF. The CDR3 nucleotides are TGTGCCAGCAGTGAATTGGGCCGGGATAATGAAAAACTGTTTTTT.

This clone turned up a few times. CDR3 coding DNA: TGTGCCAGCTGGGGGGGAGGAGAGACCCAGTACTTC. Protein: CASWGGGETQYF. The chain couples TRBV5-6 to TRBJ2-5; 7 positions match TRBD2. CDR3 length: 12 amino acids. J lost 4 bases, V lost 7 bases, and 4 bases had no gene match. The germline CDR1 and CDR2 sequences are SGHDT and YYEEEE.

The rearrangement links TRBV6-1 to TRBJ1-2; no clear D. The V gene's germline CDR1 is MNHNS and CDR2 SASEGT. This CDR3 spans 15 amino acids. V lost 3 bases to trimming and J lost 2 bases, with 13 bases between them. The CDR3, as DNA: TGTGCCAGCAGTGAGAGTTCATCCGCCAACTATGGCTACACCTTC. It yields the protein CASSESSSANYGYTF.

V is TRBV7-2 and J is TRBJ1-1; possibly TRBD1 for D (6 bases). The CDR3 has 12 amino acids. From germline, CDR1 is SGHTA and CDR2 FQGNSA. V was pared by 5 bases and J by 7 bases, with 11 bases between. CDR3 sequence reads: CASSATGIEAFF. The CDR3 DNA reads TGTGCCAGCAGCGCCACAGGGATTGAAGCTTTCTTT.

This rearrangement joins TRBV30 to TRBJ1-1; D remains ambiguous. The ends were cut back, 7 bases at V and 3 bases at J, with 6 bases in the middle. This CDR3 contains 10 residues. Per germline, CDR1 GTSNPN and CDR2 SVGIG (reference sequence). The CDR3: CAFSYTEAFF. The CDR3 DNA is TGTGCCTTCTCATACACTGAAGCTTTCTTT.

The chain links TRBV28 to TRBJ2-7, with 8 bases lining up with TRBD2. With V trimmed by 6 bases and J by 4 bases, 8 bases remained unmatched. The CDR3 length is 14 residues. Germline CDR1 and CDR2: MDHEN and SYDVKM. CDR3 in amino acids: CASRKLAEGYEQYF. CDR3 nucleotide sequence: TGTGCCAGCAGAAAACTAGCGGAAGGATACGAGCAGTACTTC.

This clone was detected once. The CDR3 loop is CASSLVPGTSAGDTQYF. DNA of the CDR3: TGTGCCAGCAGCTTAGTACCCGGGACTAGCGCCGGAGATACGCAGTATTTT. The V call is TRBV7-8, the J call TRBJ2-3, with TRBD2 matching 10 bases. V was pared by 1 base and J by 5 bases, with 9 bases of the junction left unmatched. Per germline, CDR1 SGHVS and CDR2 FQNEAQ. This CDR3 is 17 amino acids long. The complete variable domain, with remaining parts taken from reference TRBV7-8 and TRBJ2-3, reads GAGVSQSPRYKVAKRGQDVALRCDPISGHVSLFWYQQALGQGPEFLTYFQNEAQLDKSGLPSDRFFAERPEGSVSTLKIQRTQQEDSAVYLCASSLVPGTSAGDTQYFGPGTRLTVL.

The chain joins TRBV6-5 to TRBJ2-1, with TRBD2 as a possible D gene (5 bases). Trimming shortened V by 0 bases and J by 8 bases, and 17 bases separated the two germline ends. The CDR3 extends over 16 amino acids. CDR1 and CDR2 from the germline V gene are MNHEY and SVGAGI. The DNA of the CDR3 is TGTGCCAGCAGTTACTCGGCCAGCGGTTCGAGGGATGAGCAGTTCTTC. It codes for CASSYSASGSRDEQFF.